The 2 T cell receptor beta chains below come from one sample, sequenced in a study of T cell clones after liver transplantation. Clones were sequenced by immunoSEQ multiplex PCR, and TCRdb holds only the in-frame ones, with some missing. The sample has tens of thousands of clones; approximately 87% are singletons. Specimen: CD4+ T cells from blood, collected at the 22-month timepoint. These receptors were collected from a human patient who received a liver transplant. Some of the T cells might come from the graft donor.

The chain carries TRBV18 and TRBJ1-6; D is possibly TRBD1 (6 bases). Germline CDR1 and CDR2: KGHSH and LQKENI. This CDR3 has 16 residues. Trimming removed 3 bases from V and 0 bases from J, with 9 bases in between. Written as DNA, the CDR3 is TGTGCCAGCTCACCGGGGGGCTCCTCCTATAATTCACCCCTCCACTTT. This codes for CASSPGGSSYNSPLHF.

The V and J genes are TRBV16 and TRBJ1-5; TRBD1 is a possible D gene (5 bases). This CDR3 comprises 16 residues. Trimming removed 1 base at V and 0 bases at J, with 10 bases between. The germline gives CDR1 KGHSY, CDR2 FQNENV. The CDR3 DNA follows: TGTGCCAGCAGCCAATACGGGACGGCTAGCAATCAGCCCCAGCATTTT. Protein product: CASSQYGTASNQPQHF.